The present T cell receptor beta chain was sequenced within a study of T cells in Graves' hyperthyroidism and ophthalmopathy. The V gene's germline CDR1 is MNHEY and CDR2 SVGEGT. The CDR3 loop spans 16 amino acids. J gave up 5 bases and V 6 bases, and 7 bases lay outside the gene matches. RNA transcripts served as the template for amplifying TCR beta CDR3 regions. The TCR CDR3 first-round RT-PCR relied on the HTBI primer set. TCRdb called the multiplex PCR reads again in MiXCR, with one record for every CDR3 protein. The sample consists of a few hundred thousand distinct CDR3 sequences, 20% to 25% of them appearing once. This clonotype was counted between two and nine times. Patients affected by ophthalmopathy presented a Clinical Activity Score of at least 3, a NOSPECS grade of at least 4, and disease duration below 3 months.

The specimen was blood. This chain links TRBV6-2 or TRBV6-3 with TRBJ2-3; 14 nucleotides match TRBD2. The sequence derives from an older woman with Graves' ophthalmopathy. The CDR3 is CASRETSGRARDTQYF. CDR3 DNA: TGTGCCAGCAGGGAGACTAGCGGGAGGGCCCGAGATACGCAGTATTTT.